This TCR beta chain originates from a study of blood T cell repertoires in COVID-19. Repertoires were generated with immunoSEQ multiplex PCR, while TCRdb's copy carries only in-frame clones and drops some. The sample carries approximately 83,000 clones, roughly 90% recorded once. The CDR3 has 14 residues. With 6 bases removed from V and 0 bases from J, the gap between germline ends came to 10 bases. Germline V gives CDR1 SGHRS, CDR2 YFSETQ. This clonotype was sampled from a man in his 70s with acute or convalescent COVID-19. V usage is TRBV5-1 and J usage is TRBJ1-3; D remains ambiguous. Sequencing was performed on peripheral blood. As DNA, the CDR3 is TGCGCCAGCAAACCCTATACCTCTGGAAACACCATATATTTT. This translates into CASKPYTSGNTIYF.